The 21 T cell receptor beta chains given below trace back to one sample, sequenced in a study of T cell repertoires in cytomegalovirus infection. One entry per CDR3 protein results from TCRdb running MiXCR on the reads. Of more than 150,000 distinct CDR3 sequences in the sample, 23% were seen once. Specimen: PBMCs. The receptors come from a human donor in good health (CMV status not recorded). Some clones in this sample may be carry-over from other donors' samples.

This clonotype has just one count. V usage is TRBV7-8 and J usage is TRBJ2-2; 8 nucleotides line up with TRBD1. The CDR3 extends over 18 amino acids. CDR1 is SGHVS and CDR2 is FQNEAQ in the germline V gene. With 4 bases clipped from V and 0 bases from J, the junction kept 10 bases outside the gene matches. This CDR3 is CASSSGQEALANTGELFF. CDR3 coding DNA: TGTGCCAGCAGCTCGGGACAGGAGGCCCTAGCGAACACCGGGGAGCTGTTTTTT.

This clonotype appeared many times. The DNA for the CDR3 is TGTGCCAGCAGCTTAGCAGCGGGAGTGTACAATGAGCAGTTCTTC. This sequence encodes CASSLAAGVYNEQFF. V is TRBV7-6 and J is TRBJ2-1; the match to TRBD2 covers 8 bases. The germline V gene encodes CDR1 SGHVS and CDR2 FNYEAQ. The junction had 2 bases not matched to a gene; V was cut back by 0 bases and J by 4 bases. The CDR3 covers 15 residues.

The sample holds many counts of this clonotype. The chain has TRBV12-3 or TRBV12-4 and TRBJ2-3; 7 bases are a match to TRBD2. The CDR3 runs 18 residues. Trimming at V came to 9 bases and at J to 0 bases, leaving 18 bases not matched to a gene. CDR3 bases: TGTGCCAGTAGAAGTCTAGCGGAAACCAGGAAGAGCACAGATACGCAGTATTTT. It yields the protein CASRSLAETRKSTDTQYF.

The V gene is TRBV5-1, the J gene TRBJ2-5; D might be TRBD1 (6 bases). Germline lookup yields CDR1 SGHRS and CDR2 YFSETQ. The germline V and J ends were trimmed by 4 bases and 5 bases, with 15 bases remaining between them. The CDR3 covers 14 residues. DNA for the CDR3: TGCGCCAGCAGCCCCCAAAGGGGGAAGGAGACCCAGTACTTC. This gives the protein CASSPQRGKETQYF. Complete variable domain (other parts from reference TRBV5-1 and TRBJ2-5): KAGVTQTPRYLIKTRGQQVTLSCSPISGHRSVSWYQQTPGQGLQFLFEYFSETQRNKGNFPGRFSGRQFSNSRSEMNVSTLELGDSALYLCASSPQRGKETQYFGPGTRLLVL.

The chain recombines TRBV6-5 with TRBJ1-4, with TRBD1 matching 7 bases. There are 14 residues in the CDR3. The V and J ends lost 4 bases and 3 bases, in that order; junction bases with no gene match: 2. Looked up from germline, CDR1 is MNHEY and CDR2 is SVGAGI. In DNA form, the CDR3 reads TGTGCCAGCAGTTCAGGGGGAGCTAATGAAAAACTGTTTTTT. It translates to CASSSGGANEKLFF.

This clonotype came up a few times. The chain joins TRBV28 to TRBJ2-7; TRBD1 might be the D (5 bases). The germline CDR1 and CDR2 sequences are MDHEN and SYDVKM. This CDR3 spans 12 amino acids. The CDR3 sequence is CAYTGKILEQYF. The CDR3 region has the DNA TGTGCTTATACAGGAAAAATCCTCGAGCAGTACTTC. Full variable domain (outside the CDR3, taken from reference TRBV28 and TRBJ2-7): DVKVTQSSRYLVKRTGEKVFLECVQDMDHENMFWYRQDPGLGLRLIYFSYDVKMKEKGDIPEGYSVSREKKERFSLILESASTNQTSMYLCAYTGKILEQYFGPGTRLTVT.

The chain has TRBV23-1 and TRBJ2-7; D tentatively fits TRBD1 or TRBD2 (5 bases each). TRBV23-1 has ORF status, its function being uncertain. The CDR3 runs 17 residues. Trimming removed 3 bases at V and 0 bases at J, with 18 bases between. CDR3 nucleotide sequence: TGCGCCAGCAGTCAGGGAACGGGACCTATGAGCTCCTACGAGCAGTACTTC. It translates to CASSQGTGPMSSYEQYF.

This clonotype has just a few counts. The rearrangement uses TRBV29-1 and TRBJ2-7; 7 nucleotides match TRBD1. The germline V gene encodes CDR1 SQVTM and CDR2 ANQGSEA. With V trimmed by 6 bases and J by 0 bases, 8 bases remained unmatched. This CDR3 contains 14 residues. The CDR3 coding sequence is TGCAGCGTATGCGAACAGGGGAGCTCCTACGAGCAGTACTTC. This translates into CSVCEQGSSYEQYF.

This clonotype has a handful of counts. This chain links TRBV6-6 with TRBJ1-2; D is unclear. V lost 0 bases and J 0 bases, leaving 8 bases between the germline ends. Germline lookup yields CDR1 MNHNY and CDR2 SVGAGI (reference sequence). There are 15 residues in the CDR3. This chain's CDR3 is CASSYSLTANYGYTF. The CDR3 region has the DNA TGTGCCAGCAGTTACTCACTTACAGCTAACTATGGCTACACCTTC.

This rearrangement joins TRBV18 to TRBJ1-5, with 9 nucleotides matching TRBD1. The germline CDR1 and CDR2 sequences are KGHSH and LQKENI. The CDR3 extends over 15 amino acids. The V segment lost 0 bases and the J segment 4 bases; nucleotides outside the gene matches: 1. CDR3: CASSPPGTGNQPQHF. The CDR3 bases are TGTGCCAGCTCACCACCCGGGACAGGGAATCAGCCCCAGCATTTT. Complete variable domain (other parts from reference TRBV18 and TRBJ1-5): NAGVMQNPRHLVRRRGQEARLRCSPMKGHSHVYWYRQLPEEGLKFMVYLQKENIIDESGMPKERFSAEFPKEGPSILRIQQVVRGDSAAYFCASSPPGTGNQPQHFGDGTRLSIL.

This rearrangement joins TRBV6-5 to TRBJ1-6; TRBD1 matches at 10 bases. The germline CDR1 and CDR2 sequences are MNHEY and SVGAGI. After removal of 7 bases from V and 9 bases from J, the junction contained 3 bases not matched to a gene. The CDR3 totals 13 residues. The CDR3 loop is CASTRTGGSPLHF. In DNA form, the CDR3 reads TGTGCCAGCACCAGGACAGGGGGTTCACCCCTCCACTTT.

The V gene is TRBV2, the J gene TRBJ2-3; tentative D call: TRBD2 (6 bases). CDR3 size: 13 residues. V was clipped by 6 bases and J by 1 base, with 8 bases between them. CDR1 is SNHLY, CDR2 FYNNEI, per germline. The CDR3 sequence: CASRERGTDTQYF. The CDR3, as DNA: TGTGCCAGCAGGGAGCGGGGCACAGATACGCAGTATTTT.

The CDR3 loop is CASSYGGMDTEAFF. The CDR3 nucleotides read TGTGCCAGCAGTTACGGGGGCATGGACACTGAAGCTTTCTTT. The V call is TRBV6-2 or TRBV6-3, the J call TRBJ1-1; weak D call: TRBD1 (6 bases). The length of the CDR3 is 14 residues. Germline-derived CDR1 and CDR2 are MNHEY and SVGEGT. Trimming left V 2 bases short and J 3 bases short, with 10 bases between.

The V call is TRBV20-1, the J call TRBJ2-3, with a tentative D call TRBD1 (6 bases). CDR1 and CDR2 from the germline V gene are DFQATT and SNEGSKA (reference sequence). The CDR3 consists of 14 residues. The V end was cut by 2 bases, the J end by 2 bases, with 11 bases between. Here the CDR3 reads CSARKGGYTDTQYF. The DNA for the CDR3 is TGCAGTGCTAGAAAAGGGGGTTACACAGATACGCAGTATTTT.

In this sample, this clonotype turned up many times. V usage is TRBV28 and J usage is TRBJ2-7, with TRBD2 matching over 12 bases. Germline V gives CDR1 MDHEN, CDR2 SYDVKM. The CDR3 is 17 residues long. The trim removed 7 bases at V and 3 bases at J, leaving 13 bases unmatched. The CDR3 region is CASKPPGLAGRGYEQYF. The CDR3 nucleotides are TGTGCCAGCAAACCTCCCGGACTAGCGGGGAGGGGCTACGAGCAGTACTTC.

This rearrangement joins TRBV15 to TRBJ2-3; D unclear. V shed 0 bases and J shed 1 base, with 8 bases lying between them. CDR3 length: 15 amino acids. Germline V gene lookup returns CDR1 LNHNV and CDR2 YYDKDF (reference sequence). Here the CDR3 reads CATSRDGLGTDTQYF. The DNA of the CDR3 is TGTGCCACCAGCAGAGATGGCCTAGGCACAGATACGCAGTATTTT.

In its sample, this clonotype was seen a few times. This sequence joins TRBV11-2 and TRBJ2-7; D gene unclear. Trimming took 6 bases from V and 8 from J, leaving 14 bases between them. Germline V gene sequence: CDR1 SGHAT, CDR2 FQNNGV. The CDR3 consists of 12 residues. DNA of the CDR3: TGTGCCAGCAGTCCGGTTGGAGTCAAGCAGTACTTC. Protein: CASSPVGVKQYF.

The chain employs TRBV5-1 and TRBJ2-1; 14 nucleotides line up with TRBD2. Trimming took 3 bases from V and 9 from J; bases not matched to a gene: 5. Per germline, CDR1 SGHRS and CDR2 YFSETQ. CDR3 length: 15 amino acids. For the CDR3, the DNA is TGCGCCAGCAGCTCCCGACTAGCGGGAGGGGTTGAGCAGTTCTTC. Translated: CASSSRLAGGVEQFF.

This clonotype was counted many times. The chain combines TRBV7-6 with TRBJ1-3, with D tentatively TRBD1 (6 bases). The CDR3 extends over 16 amino acids. Looked up from germline, CDR1 is SGHVS and CDR2 is FNYEAQ. Between the trimmed V and J ends, which lost 5 bases and 1 base, there was a span of 15 bases. CDR3 amino acids: CASSERTADSGNTIYF. The CDR3 DNA reads TGTGCCAGCAGCGAGAGGACAGCTGATTCTGGAAACACCATATATTTT. The variable domain in full, with the rest retrieved from reference TRBV7-6 and TRBJ1-3, is GAGVSQSPRYKVTKRGQDVALRCDPISGHVSLYWYRQALGQGPEFLTYFNYEAQQDKSGLPNDRFSAERPEGSISTLTIQRTEQRDSAMYRCASSERTADSGNTIYFGEGSWLTVV.

This clonotype has more than one count but fewer than ten. This chain links TRBV28 with TRBJ2-1; D possibly uses TRBD1 or TRBD2 (5 bases each). The V and J ends lost 4 bases and 0 bases respectively, with 10 bases between them. Germline V gene lookup returns CDR1 MDHEN and CDR2 SYDVKM. The CDR3 consists of 15 residues. As DNA, the CDR3 is TGTGCCAGCAGTTCAGCCGGGACCTCCTACAATGAGCAGTTCTTC. Protein product: CASSSAGTSYNEQFF.

The V call is TRBV12-3 or TRBV12-4, the J call TRBJ2-7; D is perhaps TRBD2 (7 bases). The CDR3 contains 16 residues. The V end was cut by 5 bases, the J end by 1 base, with 18 bases between. CDR3 amino acids: CASSNAGLQGSYEQYF. CDR3 DNA sequence: TGTGCCAGCAGTAATGCGGGACTACAGGGTTCCTACGAGCAGTACTTC.